The 21 T cell receptor beta chains below were found in one sample sequenced in a study of CD4 T cells in relation to SARS-CoV-2 and coronaviruses. Unexposed donor CD4+ T cells date from 2011-2018, before the COVID-19 pandemic. CD4+ T cells were isolated from the cells after nine to eleven days of culture. The antigens these receptors bind are not known. Produced via immunoSEQ multiplex PCR; TCRdb's table is partial and in-frame only. The table lists about 22,000 clones, just under 75% of them singletons. The specimen sequenced was CD4+ T cells from PBMCs, cultured in vitro. The receptors come from a human donor in good health.

The chain couples TRBV6-1 to TRBJ2-5; 9 nucleotides agree with TRBD2. The CDR3 extends over 16 amino acids. Germline V lookup: CDR1 MNHNS, CDR2 SASEGT. V lost 4 bases to trimming and J lost 2 bases; unmatched junction nucleotides: 8. CDR3 in amino acids: CASSVWREGRQETQYF. In DNA, the CDR3 is TGTGCCAGCAGTGTCTGGCGGGAGGGCCGGCAAGAGACCCAGTACTTC.

The V call is TRBV6-6, the J call TRBJ2-5; no definite D call. Per the germline V gene, CDR1 is MNHNY and CDR2 is SVGAGI (reference sequence). The CDR3 covers 13 residues. Trimming stripped 2 bases from V and 3 bases from J, with 7 bases between. CDR3 protein: CASSYAPEETQYF. Here the CDR3 DNA reads TGTGCCAGCAGTTACGCCCCCGAAGAGACCCAGTACTTC.

This clone appeared a single time. J is TRBJ2-1 and V is TRBV24-1; 13 bases fit TRBD2. Germline CDR1 is KGHDR and CDR2 is SFDVKD. The CDR3 extends over 17 amino acids. V lost 4 bases and J lost 2; bases outside the gene matches: 4. The CDR3 spells CATSDTSGRETYNEQFF. DNA of the CDR3: TGTGCCACCAGTGACACTAGCGGGAGGGAAACCTACAATGAGCAGTTCTTC.

The chain carries TRBV5-6 and TRBJ2-7; 8 bases are a match to TRBD1. This CDR3 region has 14 residues. Germline CDR1 reads SGHDT; CDR2 reads YYEEEE. V trimming: 4 bases; J trimming: 3 bases; junction bases outside the gene matches: 6. The CDR3 DNA sequence: TGTGCCAGCAGCGCCCGGGACAGGCACTACGAGCAGTACTTC. Protein sequence: CASSARDRHYEQYF.

The V and J genes are TRBV7-9 and TRBJ1-1; tentative D call: TRBD1 (5 bases). This CDR3 is built from 12 residues. CDR1 SEHNR and CDR2 FQNEAQ come from the germline V gene (reference sequence). The V end lost 5 bases, the J end lost 2 bases, and 6 bases lay between the germline ends. DNA of the CDR3: TGTGCCAGCAGCGGACACAACACTGAAGCTTTCTTT. Translated, it gives CASSGHNTEAFF.

The gene calls are TRBV10-2 and TRBJ2-5, with D possibly matching TRBD2 (5 bases). Trimming shortened V by 2 bases and J by 5 bases, and 18 bases separated the two germline ends. This CDR3 has 16 amino acids. CDR1 is WSHSY and CDR2 is SAAADI in the germline V gene. DNA of the CDR3: TGCGCCAGCAGTGAGCCCCCGGGAATCAAGTCGGAGACCCAGTACTTC. Amino acids: CASSEPPGIKSETQYF.

This chain connects TRBV28 to TRBJ2-7, with 9 bases identical to TRBD1. J was trimmed by 0 bases and V by 5 bases; bases with no gene match: 5. CDR1 MDHEN and CDR2 SYDVKM come from the germline V gene. This CDR3 is built from 15 residues. The CDR3 DNA sequence: TGTGCCAGCAGTCCGGTGACAGGGGGCTCCTACGAGCAGTACTTC. This translates into CASSPVTGGSYEQYF.

The rearrangement joins TRBV7-9 to TRBJ1-1; the D gene is possibly TRBD1 (5 bases). Germline lookup yields CDR1 SEHNR and CDR2 FQNEAQ (reference sequence). The V end was cut by 1 base, the J end by 0 bases, with 6 bases between. The CDR3 totals 14 residues. In DNA form, the CDR3 reads TGTGCCAGCAGCTTAGGGGGACTGAACACTGAAGCTTTCTTT. Translated: CASSLGGLNTEAFF.

The genes are TRBV5-1 and TRBJ2-1; D possibly corresponds to TRBD1 (6 bases). Germline V gene sequence: CDR1 SGHRS, CDR2 YFSETQ. CDR3 length equals 16 residues. Trimming removed 4 bases from V and 9 bases from J, with 23 bases in between. CDR3 DNA: TGCGCCAGCAGCATCCGGACAGAGTCCCTTTCGGGTGAGCAGTTCTTC. Its protein is CASSIRTESLSGEQFF. The full variable domain, its missing parts supplied by reference TRBV5-1 and TRBJ2-1, is KAGVTQTPRYLIKTRGQQVTLSCSPISGHRSVSWYQQTPGQGLQFLFEYFSETQRNKGNFPGRFSGRQFSNSRSEMNVSTLELGDSALYLCASSIRTESLSGEQFFGPGTRLTVL.

This clone occurred a few times. This sequence joins TRBV13 and TRBJ2-2; no reliable D call. Germline lookup yields CDR1 PRHDT and CDR2 FYEKMQ (reference sequence). This CDR3 has 14 residues. V gave up 3 bases and J gave up 1 base, with 6 bases separating them. CDR3 coding DNA: TGTGCCAGCAGCTTTGACCGGAACACCGGGGAGCTGTTTTTT. Its translation is CASSFDRNTGELFF.

The chain couples TRBV5-4 to TRBJ2-3; D gene unclear. Trimming cost V 5 bases and J 2 bases, with 15 bases left between them. Germline CDR1 reads SGHNT; CDR2 reads YYREEE (reference sequence). CDR3 length equals 15 residues. CDR3 region: CASRLTGPNTDTQYF. In nucleotides, the CDR3 is TGTGCCAGCAGACTCACCGGGCCCAACACAGATACGCAGTATTTT.

The rearrangement joins TRBV5-1 to TRBJ1-1, with 8 nucleotides matching TRBD1. CDR1 and CDR2 (germline): SGHRS, YFSETQ. Losses at the gene ends were 0 bases for V and 5 bases for J; bases not matched to a gene: 6. This CDR3 spans 15 amino acids. Here the CDR3 DNA reads TGCGCCAGCAGCTTGGGAGGACAGGGAGGAACTGAAGCTTTCTTT. Translation: CASSLGGQGGTEAFF.

The rearrangement uses TRBV28 and TRBJ1-1, with no clear D. From germline, CDR1 is MDHEN and CDR2 SYDVKM. The CDR3 length is 13 residues. V gave up 3 bases and J gave up 4 bases, with 9 bases separating them. CDR3 nucleotide sequence: TGTGCCAGCAGTTTGCAGCAGGTCACTGAAGCTTTCTTT. Translation gives CASSLQQVTEAFF. The full variable domain, its missing parts supplied by reference TRBV28 and TRBJ1-1, is DVKVTQSSRYLVKRTGEKVFLECVQDMDHENMFWYRQDPGLGLRLIYFSYDVKMKEKGDIPEGYSVSREKKERFSLILESASTNQTSMYLCASSLQQVTEAFFGQGTRLTVV.

This chain links TRBV5-1 with TRBJ2-7; D perhaps matches TRBD1 (6 bases). The V gene lost 7 bases and the J gene lost 1 base, with 9 bases spanning the gap. This CDR3 spans 12 amino acids. Germline assignment: CDR1 SGHRS and CDR2 YFSETQ. CDR3 region: CASGTNSYEQYF. CDR3 bases: TGCGCCAGCGGGACAAATTCCTACGAGCAGTACTTC. Filled out from reference TRBV5-1 and TRBJ2-7, the complete variable domain reads KAGVTQTPRYLIKTRGQQVTLSCSPISGHRSVSWYQQTPGQGLQFLFEYFSETQRNKGNFPGRFSGRQFSNSRSEMNVSTLELGDSALYLCASGTNSYEQYFGPGTRLTVT.

The chain carries TRBV6-5 and TRBJ2-1; D may be TRBD1 (6 bases). The V and J ends lost 5 bases and 8 bases respectively, with 13 bases between them. The CDR3 loop spans 13 amino acids. CDR1 is MNHEY and CDR2 is SVGAGI in the germline V gene. CDR3 protein: CASSKGVKDEQFF. CDR3 sequence (DNA): TGTGCCAGCAGTAAGGGGGTGAAGGATGAGCAGTTCTTC.

The V gene is TRBV18, the J gene TRBJ2-7, with a tentative D call TRBD1 (6 bases). V was clipped by 2 bases and J by 2 bases, with 10 bases between them. The CDR3 is 14 amino acids. The germline V gene has CDR1 KGHSH and CDR2 LQKENI. DNA of the CDR3: TGTGCCAGCTCACCAAACAGGGAACCCTACGAGCAGTACTTC. Amino acids: CASSPNREPYEQYF.

The chain is built from TRBV7-3 and TRBJ2-1; no clear D. The length of the CDR3 is 15 residues. Trimming pared 5 bases from V and 2 bases from J, leaving 13 bases between. Germline V gene sequence: CDR1 SGHTA, CDR2 FQGTGA. The CDR3 DNA sequence: TGTGCCAGCAGCCCCGACCAGTCCCCCTACAATGAGCAGTTCTTC. It translates to CASSPDQSPYNEQFF.

This clone was picked up one time. The rearrangement links TRBV5-1 to TRBJ2-5, with a possible D match to TRBD2 (6 bases). Trimming removed 6 bases from V and 2 bases from J, with 20 bases in between. The germline V gene has CDR1 SGHRS and CDR2 YFSETQ. This CDR3 region has 16 residues. The CDR3 bases are TGCGCCAGCATTCCTGGGATTTTTGGGGGGCAAGAGACCCAGTACTTC. This codes for CASIPGIFGGQETQYF.

The rearrangement links TRBV13 to TRBJ2-7; D unresolved. Germline-derived CDR1 and CDR2 are PRHDT and FYEKMQ (reference sequence). This CDR3 is built from 13 residues. Between the trimmed V and J ends, which lost 2 bases and 6 bases, there was a span of 11 bases. CDR3 DNA: TGTGCCAGCAGCTTACTATCCGGGCGCGAGCAGTACTTC. Its translation: CASSLLSGREQYF.

V and J are TRBV19 and TRBJ2-7; 8 bases align to TRBD2. The junction had 12 bases not matched to a gene; V was cut back by 8 bases and J by 6 bases. Germline values: CDR1 LNHDA, CDR2 SQIVND (reference sequence). The CDR3 covers 14 residues. The CDR3 is CASSISGRTPEQYF. The DNA for the CDR3 is TGTGCCAGTTCGATAAGCGGGAGAACGCCCGAGCAGTACTTC.

This clone has just a few counts. The V gene is TRBV3-1 (or the pseudogene TRBV3-2), the J gene TRBJ1-2, with 7 bases matching TRBD1. This CDR3 region has 14 residues. J was trimmed by 10 bases and V by 1 base; bases with no gene match: 9. CDR1 and CDR2 from the germline V gene are LGHDT and YNNKEL (reference sequence). The CDR3 sequence: CASSQVEGAVSYTF. The CDR3 DNA reads as TGTGCCAGCAGCCAAGTTGAGGGGGCGGTTTCCTACACCTTC.